Given below is one T cell receptor (beta chain) in context. The record originates from a study of shared clonotypes between healthy human individuals. The length of the CDR3 is 18 residues. The protocol was immunoSEQ multiplex PCR, while the TCRdb copy is restricted to in-frame clones and leaves out a portion. The table shows 2 million to 2.5 million clones, with 85% to 95% occurring only once. The specimen was naive CD4+ T cells from PBMCs. The subset was: CD45RA+ positively selected. The rearrangement uses TRBV21-1 and TRBJ1-4; the table gives TRBD1 as D, unverified against the DNA. TRBV21-1 is a pseudogene. The receptor's source is a man aged 18-30 years in good health. Some clones in this sample may be carry-over from other donors' samples. The chain's CDR3 is CASSNPTHRVATNEKLFF. As DNA, the CDR3 is TGTGCCAGCAGCAACCCAACCCACAGGGTTGCAACTAATGAAAAACTGTTTTTT.